The 5 T cell receptor beta chains below were found in one sample sequenced in a study of T cell responses to AZD1222 COVID-19 vaccine. Some clones are missing from TCRdb's copy, which holds only in-frame ones; the method was immunoSEQ multiplex PCR. The sample yields under 150,000 clones, about 92% seen once. The starting material was peripheral blood, obtained on day 0 of AZD1222 vaccination. All receptors derive from an adult in good health.

About this clone: One end of the junction fails to match germline, which may point to a read error. The chain is built from TRBV20-1 and TRBJ2-7, with D possibly TRBD1 on 6 matching bases. This CDR3 is 8 amino acids long. The germline gives CDR1 DFQATT, CDR2 SNEGSKA (reference sequence). The CDR3 region is CSAVGASF. The CDR3 DNA follows: TGCAGTGCTGTGGGGGCGTCTTTC.

The chain uses TRBV3-1 (or the pseudogene TRBV3-2) and TRBJ2-1; 10 bases are a match to TRBD2. The CDR3 length is 15 residues. Trimming at V came to 1 base and at J to 7 bases, leaving 4 bases not matched to a gene. Germline CDR1 is LGHDT and CDR2 is YNNKEL (reference sequence). CDR3 loop: CASSQGLAGENEQFF. In nucleotides, the CDR3 is TGTGCCAGCAGCCAAGGACTAGCGGGCGAGAATGAGCAGTTCTTC.

The chain recombines TRBV19 with TRBJ2-1, with 7 bases matching TRBD2. Germline CDR1 reads LNHDA; CDR2 reads SQIVND (reference sequence). This CDR3 comprises 14 residues. V was pared by 4 bases and J by 3 bases, with 3 bases of the junction left unmatched. The CDR3 loop reads CASSKGLNYNEQFF. The CDR3 coding sequence is TGTGCCAGTAGTAAGGGACTAAACTACAATGAGCAGTTCTTC.

This rearrangement joins TRBV2 to TRBJ1-1; no firm D call. The germline V and J ends were trimmed by 6 bases and 3 bases, with 5 bases remaining between them. Germline V lookup: CDR1 SNHLY, CDR2 FYNNEI. The CDR3 contains 11 residues. CDR3 protein: CASSAYTEAFF. As DNA, the CDR3 is TGTGCCAGCAGCGCGTACACTGAAGCTTTCTTT. The whole variable domain, remainder taken from reference TRBV2 and TRBJ1-1, is EPEVTQTPSHQVTQMGQEVILRCVPISNHLYFYWYRQILGQKVEFLVSFYNNEISEKSEIFDDQFSVERPDGSNFTLKIRSTKLEDSAMYFCASSAYTEAFFGQGTRLTVV.

This clone appeared a single time. This rearrangement joins TRBV5-4 to TRBJ2-1; D is ambiguous. The CDR3 consists of 12 residues. The germline V and J ends were trimmed by 4 bases and 7 bases, with 9 bases remaining between them. Germline-derived CDR1 and CDR2 are SGHNT and YYREEE (reference sequence). CDR3 in amino acids: CASSQGRNEQFF. The CDR3 bases are TGTGCCAGCAGCCAAGGACGAAATGAGCAGTTCTTC.